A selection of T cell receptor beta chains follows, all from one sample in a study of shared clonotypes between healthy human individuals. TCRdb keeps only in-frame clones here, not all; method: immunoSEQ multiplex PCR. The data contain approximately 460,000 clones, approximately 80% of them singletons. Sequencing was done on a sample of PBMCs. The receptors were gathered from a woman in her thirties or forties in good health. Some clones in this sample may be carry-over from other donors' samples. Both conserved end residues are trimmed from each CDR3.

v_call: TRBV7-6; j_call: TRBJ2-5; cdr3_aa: ASSPLRGLETQY
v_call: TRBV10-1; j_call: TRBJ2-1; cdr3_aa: ASSAYRDRGYNEQF
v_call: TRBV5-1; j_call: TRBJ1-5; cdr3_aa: ASSLVTGPLGRPQH
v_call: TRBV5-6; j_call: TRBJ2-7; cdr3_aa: ASNLDVAYEQY
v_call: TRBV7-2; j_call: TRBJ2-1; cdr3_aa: ASSLNAPSVGNEQF
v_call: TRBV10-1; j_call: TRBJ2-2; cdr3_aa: ASSTDSNTGELF
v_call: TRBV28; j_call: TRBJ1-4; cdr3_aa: ASSPRTGVNEKLF
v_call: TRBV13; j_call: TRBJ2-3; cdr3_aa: ASSLADRGPGGQY
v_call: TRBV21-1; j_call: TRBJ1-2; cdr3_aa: ASSSRDRGVYGYT
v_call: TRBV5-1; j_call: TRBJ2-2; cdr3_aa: ASSQGLAGGPLGELF
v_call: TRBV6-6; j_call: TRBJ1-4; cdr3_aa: ASSGEKLF
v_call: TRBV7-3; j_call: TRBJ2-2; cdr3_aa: ASSLTVSLGTGELF
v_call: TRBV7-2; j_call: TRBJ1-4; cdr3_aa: ASSLNRGANEKLF